This entry concerns a single T cell receptor beta chain. These data are taken from a study of radiotherapy plus CTLA-4 blockade in lung cancer. Generated by immunoSEQ multiplex PCR, the TCRdb table keeps only in-frame clones and is missing some. In the table there are fewer than 95,000 clones, 83% of which are singletons. The sample consisted of peripheral blood, taken from a patient treated with radiotherapy plus ipilimumab. The receptor's source is a human donor with non-small cell lung cancer who had stable disease on radiotherapy plus ipilimumab.

This CDR3 reads CASSPRGDRVGETQYF. In DNA form, the CDR3 reads TGTGCCAGCAGCCCCCGGGGGGACAGGGTAGGCGAGACCCAGTACTTC. The chain links TRBV27 to TRBJ2-5, with 9 bases matching TRBD1. Germline CDR1 reads MNHEY; CDR2 reads SMNVEV (reference sequence). The J segment lost 5 bases and the V segment lost 6 bases, leaving 13 bases of the junction unmatched. The CDR3 spans 16 residues.